This T cell receptor (beta chain) was obtained from a study of blood T cell repertoires in COVID-19. Here immunoSEQ multiplex PCR was the method, and the copy in TCRdb shows in-frame clones only, minus some. The data contain some 180,000 clones, around 84% of them singletons. This CDR3 contains 14 residues. The germline gives CDR1 LNHDA, CDR2 SQIVND (reference sequence). Trimming took 7 bases from V and 7 from J, leaving 17 bases between them. This rearrangement joins TRBV19 to TRBJ1-5; no clear D. The receptor was derived from a woman aged 80 or over with COVID-19, enrolled during active disease. The material sequenced was peripheral blood. CDR3 nucleotides: TGTGCCAGTACTCTCGCGGAGCCGGGGCAGCCCCAGCATTTT. Amino acids: CASTLAEPGQPQHF.